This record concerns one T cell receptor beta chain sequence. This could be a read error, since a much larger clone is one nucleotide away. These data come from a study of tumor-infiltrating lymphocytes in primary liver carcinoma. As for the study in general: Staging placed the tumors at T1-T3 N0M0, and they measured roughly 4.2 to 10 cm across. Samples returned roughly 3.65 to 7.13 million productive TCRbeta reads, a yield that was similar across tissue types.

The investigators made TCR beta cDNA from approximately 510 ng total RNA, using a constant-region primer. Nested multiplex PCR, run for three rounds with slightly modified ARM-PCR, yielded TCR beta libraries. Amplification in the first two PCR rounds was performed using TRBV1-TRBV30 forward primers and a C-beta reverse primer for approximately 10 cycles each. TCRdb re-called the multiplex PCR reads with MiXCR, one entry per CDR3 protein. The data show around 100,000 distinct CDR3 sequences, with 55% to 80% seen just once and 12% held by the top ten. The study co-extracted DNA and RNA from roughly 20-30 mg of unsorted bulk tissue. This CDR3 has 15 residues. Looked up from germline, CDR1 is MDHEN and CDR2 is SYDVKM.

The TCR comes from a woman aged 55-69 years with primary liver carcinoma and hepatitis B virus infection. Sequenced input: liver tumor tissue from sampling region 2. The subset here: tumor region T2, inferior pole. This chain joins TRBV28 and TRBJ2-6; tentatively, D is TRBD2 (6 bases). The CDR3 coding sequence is TGTGGCAGCAGCTTGGGGGGTTCTGGGGCCAACGTCCTGACTTTC. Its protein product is CGSSLGGSGANVLTF.